The clone carrying this T cell receptor beta chain has only one observation. Its antigen is still unknown. Sequencing was performed with immunoSEQ multiplex PCR; in TCRdb, only in-frame clones are kept and a portion is missing. The sample carries 20,000 to 25,000 clones, about 80% recorded once. This entry comes from a study of PD-1 blockade in classical Hodgkin lymphoma. Study-level results: With respect to the repertoire differences, their causes, possibly disease activity or prior therapy, remain undefined. The baseline diversity of complete responders showed similarity to that of newly diagnosed patients.

Time point meaning: cycle 4 day 1 (C4D1), after more than 5 weeks of nivolumab. Following autologous stem cell transplantation, relapse occurred in every patient, and exposure to brentuximab vedotin varied. Unmatched junction bases numbered 14, after V lost 11 bases and J lost 6 bases. Germline V gene lookup returns CDR1 LNHDA and CDR2 SQIVND (reference sequence). The CDR3 extends over 15 amino acids. This clonotype originated in a human donor with classical Hodgkin lymphoma. Sequencing used peripheral blood mononuclear cells (PBMCs), obtained before the fourth cycle of nivolumab. J is TRBJ1-4 and V is TRBV19; 8 nucleotides line up with TRBD1. The CDR3 nucleotides read TGTGCCGTCCGGGACAGGAATTCTAGGGATGAAAAACTGTTTTTT. It translates to CAVRDRNSRDEKLFF.